One and the same sample provided the 5 T cell receptor beta chains below, sequenced in a study of PD-1 blockade in classical Hodgkin lymphoma. Measured with immunoSEQ multiplex PCR; TCRdb has only the in-frame clones, and not every one. Of fewer than 35,000 clones listed, roughly nine tenths are singletons. Time point described: newly diagnosed, previously untreated cHL patient sample. The CD4+ T cells used were purified from thawed PBMCs through magnetic negative selection. Input material: CD4+ T cells from blood. The receptors come from a human donor with classical Hodgkin lymphoma.

The rearrangement links TRBV18 to TRBJ1-2, with 9 bases lining up with TRBD1. Trimming removed 0 bases from V and 3 bases from J; junction bases left unmatched: 5. This CDR3 is 16 amino acids long. The V gene's germline CDR1 is KGHSH and CDR2 LQKENI. The CDR3 is CASSPPQGQGDYGYTF. The CDR3 nucleotides are TGTGCCAGCTCACCACCGCAGGGACAGGGCGACTATGGCTACACCTTC.

This sequence joins TRBV11-2 and TRBJ1-3; possibly TRBD1 for D (5 bases). The CDR3 is 17 amino acids. V lost 3 bases to trimming and J lost 0 bases, with 15 bases between them. The germline CDR1 and CDR2 sequences are SGHAT and FQNNGV. The CDR3 loop is CASSLGLTRTSGNTIYF. CDR3 nucleotides: TGTGCCAGCAGCTTGGGGCTAACACGAACCTCTGGAAACACCATATATTTT.

The CDR3 DNA reads TGTGCCAGCAGTTTCCCCCCGGGGTTCGGCTATGGCTACACCTTC. Translated: CASSFPPGFGYGYTF. The chain carries TRBV28 and TRBJ1-2; D unresolved. Germline lookup yields CDR1 MDHEN and CDR2 SYDVKM. The CDR3 spans 15 residues. The V end lost 3 bases, the J end lost 4 bases, and 15 bases lay between the germline ends.

This chain connects TRBV2 to TRBJ2-5; D is unclear. CDR3 length equals 11 residues. The V and J ends lost 6 bases and 2 bases respectively, with 4 bases between them. CDR1 and CDR2 from the germline V gene are SNHLY and FYNNEI. This CDR3 reads CASREQETQYF. The CDR3 coding sequence is TGTGCCAGCAGGGAGCAAGAGACCCAGTACTTC.

This chain connects TRBV18 to TRBJ2-7, with D possibly TRBD1 on 6 matching bases. The CDR3 sequence is 13 residues long. Looked up from germline, CDR1 is KGHSH and CDR2 is LQKENI. Trimming left V 3 bases short and J 7 bases short, with 13 bases between. CDR3 in DNA: TGTGCCAGCTCACCGGGGGCGGCTATAGAGCAGTACGTC. It codes for CASSPGAAIEQYV.